This T cell receptor (beta chain) was identified in a study of blood T cell repertoires in COVID-19. Turning to the study itself: Acute-phase and convalescent COVID-19 samples originated in the United States, Italy and Spain.

The J segment lost 4 bases and the V segment lost 5 bases, leaving 6 bases of the junction unmatched. The V gene's germline CDR1 is SGHNT and CDR2 YENEEA. The CDR3 is 15 residues long. Original handling: Reference gene primer amplification in the assay estimated nucleated cell counts. Here immunoSEQ multiplex PCR was the method, and the copy in TCRdb shows in-frame clones only, minus some. V, J and clone size are taken as reported in that table, and D and trimming were inferred from the DNA itself. The table has about 220,000 clones, 70% to 85% seen once. The chain has TRBV11-3 and TRBJ2-1; 9 nucleotides line up with TRBD1. The TCR was taken from a woman aged 55-70 years who had recovered from COVID-19. Material for sequencing was PBMCs or T cells enriched from blood (not recorded which). In DNA, the CDR3 is TGTGCCAGCAGCCCGGGACAGGGTGTATACAATGAGCAGTTCTTC. It codes for CASSPGQGVYNEQFF.